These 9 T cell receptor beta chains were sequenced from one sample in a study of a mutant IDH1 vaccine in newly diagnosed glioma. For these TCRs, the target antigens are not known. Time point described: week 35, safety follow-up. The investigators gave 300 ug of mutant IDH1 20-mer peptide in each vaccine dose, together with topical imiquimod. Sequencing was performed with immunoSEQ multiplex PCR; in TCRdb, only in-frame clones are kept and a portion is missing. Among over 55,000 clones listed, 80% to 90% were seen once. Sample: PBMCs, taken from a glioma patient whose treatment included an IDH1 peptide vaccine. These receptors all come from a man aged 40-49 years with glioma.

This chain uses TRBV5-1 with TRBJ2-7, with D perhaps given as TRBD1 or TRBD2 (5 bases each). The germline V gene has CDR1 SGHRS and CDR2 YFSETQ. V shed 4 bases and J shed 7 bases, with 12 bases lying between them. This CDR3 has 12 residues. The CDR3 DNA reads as TGCGCCAGCAGCCTGATGGGGGAAGAGCAGTACTTC. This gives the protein CASSLMGEEQYF. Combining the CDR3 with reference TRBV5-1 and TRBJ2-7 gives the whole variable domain KAGVTQTPRYLIKTRGQQVTLSCSPISGHRSVSWYQQTPGQGLQFLFEYFSETQRNKGNFPGRFSGRQFSNSRSEMNVSTLELGDSALYLCASSLMGEEQYFGPGTRLTVT.

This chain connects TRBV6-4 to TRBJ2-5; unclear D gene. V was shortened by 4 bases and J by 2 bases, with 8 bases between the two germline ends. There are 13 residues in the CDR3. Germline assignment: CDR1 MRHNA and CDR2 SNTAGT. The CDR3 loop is CASSATVQETQYF. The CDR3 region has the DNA TGTGCCAGCAGTGCCACAGTTCAAGAGACCCAGTACTTC.

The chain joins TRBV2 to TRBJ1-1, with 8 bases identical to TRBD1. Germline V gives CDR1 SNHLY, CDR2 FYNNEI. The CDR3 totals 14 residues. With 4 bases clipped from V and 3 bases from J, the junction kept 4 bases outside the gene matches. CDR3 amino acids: CASSVTGAYTEAFF. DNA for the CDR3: TGTGCCAGCAGTGTGACAGGGGCCTACACTGAAGCTTTCTTT.

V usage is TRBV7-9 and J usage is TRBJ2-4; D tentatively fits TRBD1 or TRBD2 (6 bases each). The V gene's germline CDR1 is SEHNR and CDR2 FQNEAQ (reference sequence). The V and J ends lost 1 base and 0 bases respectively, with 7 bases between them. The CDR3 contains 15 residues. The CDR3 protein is CASSLEGGAKNIQYF. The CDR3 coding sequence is TGTGCCAGCAGCTTAGAGGGGGGAGCCAAAAACATTCAGTACTTC. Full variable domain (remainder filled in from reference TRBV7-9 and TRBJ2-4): DTGVSQNPRHKITKRGQNVTFRCDPISEHNRLYWYRQTLGQGPEFLTYFQNEAQLEKSRLLSDRFSAERPKGSFSTLEIQRTEQGDSAMYLCASSLEGGAKNIQYFGAGTRLSVL.

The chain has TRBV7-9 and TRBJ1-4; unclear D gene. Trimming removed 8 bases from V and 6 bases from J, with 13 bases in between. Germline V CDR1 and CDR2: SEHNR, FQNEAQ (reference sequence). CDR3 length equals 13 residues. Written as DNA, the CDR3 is TGTGCCAGCGGCGGGTGGTATGATGAAAAACTGTTTTTT. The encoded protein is CASGGWYDEKLFF.

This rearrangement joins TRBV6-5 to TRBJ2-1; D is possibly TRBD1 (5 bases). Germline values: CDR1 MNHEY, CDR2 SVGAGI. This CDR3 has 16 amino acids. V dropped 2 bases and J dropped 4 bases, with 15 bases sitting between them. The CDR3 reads CASSYLRTKTYNEQFF. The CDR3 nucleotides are TGTGCCAGCAGTTACCTCAGGACAAAGACGTACAATGAGCAGTTCTTC.

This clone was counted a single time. CDR3 in amino acids: CASSSGDRQSVGGYTF. CDR3 DNA sequence: TGTGCCAGCAGCTCCGGGGACAGGCAGTCGGTGGGTGGCTACACCTTC. J is TRBJ1-2 and V is TRBV5-6; TRBD1 matches at 8 bases. Trimming cost V 3 bases and J 7 bases; bases outside gene matches: 14. The CDR3 covers 16 residues. In germline, CDR1 is SGHDT, CDR2 YYEEEE.

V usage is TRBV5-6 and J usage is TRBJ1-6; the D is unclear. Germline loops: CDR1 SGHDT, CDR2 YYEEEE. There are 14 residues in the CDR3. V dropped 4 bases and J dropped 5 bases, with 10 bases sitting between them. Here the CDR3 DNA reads TGTGCCAGCAGCCCCGGCAGAAATAATTCACCCCTCCACTTT. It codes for CASSPGRNNSPLHF.

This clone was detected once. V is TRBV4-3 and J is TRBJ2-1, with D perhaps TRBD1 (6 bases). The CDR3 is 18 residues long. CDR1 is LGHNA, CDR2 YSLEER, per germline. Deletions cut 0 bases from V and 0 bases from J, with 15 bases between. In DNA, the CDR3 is TGCGCCAGCAGCCAAGACCCTTGGGGGCGGCGCTCCTACAATGAGCAGTTCTTC. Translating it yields CASSQDPWGRRSYNEQFF.